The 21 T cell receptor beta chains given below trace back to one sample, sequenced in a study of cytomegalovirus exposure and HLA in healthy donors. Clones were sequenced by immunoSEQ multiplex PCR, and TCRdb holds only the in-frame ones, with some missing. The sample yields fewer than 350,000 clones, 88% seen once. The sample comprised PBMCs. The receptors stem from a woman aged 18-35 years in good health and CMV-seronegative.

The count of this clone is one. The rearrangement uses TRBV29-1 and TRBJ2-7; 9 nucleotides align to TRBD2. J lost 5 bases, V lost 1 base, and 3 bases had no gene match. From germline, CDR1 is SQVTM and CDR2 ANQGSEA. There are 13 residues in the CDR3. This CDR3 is CSVEVREGNEQYF. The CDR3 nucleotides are TGCAGCGTTGAAGTGCGGGAGGGGAACGAGCAGTACTTC.

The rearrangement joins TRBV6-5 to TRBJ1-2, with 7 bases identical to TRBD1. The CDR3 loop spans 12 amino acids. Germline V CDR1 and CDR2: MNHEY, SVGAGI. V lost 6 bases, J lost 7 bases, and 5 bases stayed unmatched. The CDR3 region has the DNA TGTGCCAGCAGGATTACAGGGGTTGGCTACACCTTC. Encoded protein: CASRITGVGYTF.

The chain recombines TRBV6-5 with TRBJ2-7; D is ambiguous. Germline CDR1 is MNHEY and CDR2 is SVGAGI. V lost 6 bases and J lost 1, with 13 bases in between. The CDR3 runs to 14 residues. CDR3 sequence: CASSSQMNSYEQYF. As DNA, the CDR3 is TGTGCCAGCAGCTCTCAGATGAATTCCTACGAGCAGTACTTC.

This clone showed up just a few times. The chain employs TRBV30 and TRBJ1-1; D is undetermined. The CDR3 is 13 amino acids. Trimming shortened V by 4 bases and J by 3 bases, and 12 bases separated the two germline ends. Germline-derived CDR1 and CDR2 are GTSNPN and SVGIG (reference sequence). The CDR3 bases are TGTGCCTGGAATTCCGGTTCTTACACTGAAGCTTTCTTT. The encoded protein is CAWNSGSYTEAFF.

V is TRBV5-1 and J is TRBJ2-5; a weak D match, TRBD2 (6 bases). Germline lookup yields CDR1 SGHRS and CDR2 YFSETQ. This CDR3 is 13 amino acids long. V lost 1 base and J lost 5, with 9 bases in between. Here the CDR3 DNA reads TGCGCCAGCAGCTTGAGGCTAGCGGAGACCCAGTACTTC. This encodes CASSLRLAETQYF.

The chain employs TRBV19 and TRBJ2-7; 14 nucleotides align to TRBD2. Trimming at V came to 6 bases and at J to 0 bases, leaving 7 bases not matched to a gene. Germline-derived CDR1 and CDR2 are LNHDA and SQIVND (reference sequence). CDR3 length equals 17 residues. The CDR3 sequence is CASSGLAGGPFSYEQYF. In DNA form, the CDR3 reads TGTGCCAGTAGCGGACTAGCGGGAGGCCCTTTCTCCTACGAGCAGTACTTC.

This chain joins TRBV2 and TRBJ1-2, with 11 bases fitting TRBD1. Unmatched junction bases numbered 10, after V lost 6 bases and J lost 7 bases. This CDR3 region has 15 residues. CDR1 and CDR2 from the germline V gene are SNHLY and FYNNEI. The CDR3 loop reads CASSPPGQGVGGYTF. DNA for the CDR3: TGTGCCAGCAGCCCACCGGGACAGGGGGTCGGTGGCTACACCTTC.

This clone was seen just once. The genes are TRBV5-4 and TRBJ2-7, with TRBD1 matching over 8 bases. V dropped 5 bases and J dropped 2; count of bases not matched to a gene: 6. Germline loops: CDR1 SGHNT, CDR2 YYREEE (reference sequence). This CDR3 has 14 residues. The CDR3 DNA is TGTGCCAGCAGTCCTCCGGGACAGGCCTACGAGCAGTACTTC. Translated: CASSPPGQAYEQYF.

This CDR3 reads CASSVSGSHEKLFF. The CDR3 DNA sequence: TGTGCCAGCAGCGTATCAGGCAGTCATGAAAAACTGTTTTTT. This chain connects TRBV9 to TRBJ1-4; D gene unclear. The germline V gene has CDR1 SGDLS and CDR2 YYNGEE. V was trimmed by 1 base and J by 6 bases, leaving 10 bases between them. This CDR3 is built from 14 residues.

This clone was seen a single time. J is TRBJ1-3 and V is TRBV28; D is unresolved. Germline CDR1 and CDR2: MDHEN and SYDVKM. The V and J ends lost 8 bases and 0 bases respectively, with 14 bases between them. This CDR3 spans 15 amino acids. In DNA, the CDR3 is TGTGCCAGCGGGTCAACGGGTGACTCTGGAAACACCATATATTTT. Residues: CASGSTGDSGNTIYF.

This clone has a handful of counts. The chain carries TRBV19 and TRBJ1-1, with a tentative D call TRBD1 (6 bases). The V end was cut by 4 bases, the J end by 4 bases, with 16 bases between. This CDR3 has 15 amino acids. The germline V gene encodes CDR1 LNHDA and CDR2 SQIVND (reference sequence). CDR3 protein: CASSTAGVHGTEAFF. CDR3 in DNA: TGTGCCAGTAGTACCGCAGGGGTCCATGGCACTGAAGCTTTCTTT. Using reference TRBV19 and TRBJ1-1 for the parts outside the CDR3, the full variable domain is DGGITQSPKYLFRKEGQNVTLSCEQNLNHDAMYWYRQDPGQGLRLIYYSQIVNDFQKGDIAEGYSVSREKKESFPLTVTSAQKNPTAFYLCASSTAGVHGTEAFFGQGTRLTVV.

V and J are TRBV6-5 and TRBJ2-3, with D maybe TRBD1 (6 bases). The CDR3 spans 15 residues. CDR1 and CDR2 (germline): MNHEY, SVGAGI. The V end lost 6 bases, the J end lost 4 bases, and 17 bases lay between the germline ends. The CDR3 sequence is CASSMTGKVSDTQYF. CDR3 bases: TGTGCCAGCAGCATGACAGGAAAGGTTTCAGATACGCAGTATTTT.

The CDR3: CASRGRDRAPLSGANVLTF. In nucleotides, the CDR3 is TGCGCCAGCAGGGGCCGGGACAGGGCCCCCCTCTCTGGGGCCAACGTCCTGACTTTC. This chain joins TRBV5-1 and TRBJ2-6, with 9 bases lining up with TRBD1. After removal of 5 bases from V and 0 bases from J, the junction contained 12 bases not matched to a gene. The CDR3 has 19 amino acids. Germline V gene lookup returns CDR1 SGHRS and CDR2 YFSETQ. The full variable domain, with the rest looked up from reference TRBV5-1 and TRBJ2-6, is KAGVTQTPRYLIKTRGQQVTLSCSPISGHRSVSWYQQTPGQGLQFLFEYFSETQRNKGNFPGRFSGRQFSNSRSEMNVSTLELGDSALYLCASRGRDRAPLSGANVLTFGAGSRLTVL.

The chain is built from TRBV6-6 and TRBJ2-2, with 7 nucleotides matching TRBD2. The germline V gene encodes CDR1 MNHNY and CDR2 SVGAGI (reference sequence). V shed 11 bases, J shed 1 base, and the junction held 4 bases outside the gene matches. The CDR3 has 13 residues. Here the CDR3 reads CAGGERNTGELFF. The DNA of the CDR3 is TGTGCCGGGGGGGAGCGGAACACCGGGGAGCTGTTTTTT.

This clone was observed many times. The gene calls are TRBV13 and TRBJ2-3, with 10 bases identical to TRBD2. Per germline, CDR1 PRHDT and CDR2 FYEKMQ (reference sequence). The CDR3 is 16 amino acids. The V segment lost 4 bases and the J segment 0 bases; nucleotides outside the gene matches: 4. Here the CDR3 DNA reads TGTGCCAGCAGCTACCAGACTAGCGGGAGCACAGATACGCAGTATTTT. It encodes CASSYQTSGSTDTQYF.

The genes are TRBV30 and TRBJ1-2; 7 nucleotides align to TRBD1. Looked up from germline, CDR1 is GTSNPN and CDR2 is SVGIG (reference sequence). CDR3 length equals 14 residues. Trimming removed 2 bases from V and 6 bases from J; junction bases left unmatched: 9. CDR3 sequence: CAWSMPGQLDGYTF. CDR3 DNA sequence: TGTGCCTGGAGTATGCCGGGACAGTTGGATGGCTACACCTTC.

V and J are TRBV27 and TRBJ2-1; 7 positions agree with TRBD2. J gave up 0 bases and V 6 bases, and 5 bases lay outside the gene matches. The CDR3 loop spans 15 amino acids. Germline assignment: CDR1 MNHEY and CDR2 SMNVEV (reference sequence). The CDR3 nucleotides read TGTGCCAGCAGAAGTAGCGGGCCCTCCTACAATGAGCAGTTCTTC. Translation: CASRSSGPSYNEQFF.

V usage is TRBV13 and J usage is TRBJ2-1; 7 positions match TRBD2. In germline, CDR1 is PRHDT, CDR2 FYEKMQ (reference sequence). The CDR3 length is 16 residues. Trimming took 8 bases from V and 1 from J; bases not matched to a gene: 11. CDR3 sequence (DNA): TGTGCCAGCGGAGCGGGGAGGGGAAGGTCCTACAATGAGCAGTTCTTC. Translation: CASGAGRGRSYNEQFF. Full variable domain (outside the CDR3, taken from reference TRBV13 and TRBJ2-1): AAGVIQSPRHLIKEKRETATLKCYPIPRHDTVYWYQQGPGQDPQFLISFYEKMQSDKGSIPDRFSAQQFSDYHSELNMSSLELGDSALYFCASGAGRGRSYNEQFFGPGTRLTVL.

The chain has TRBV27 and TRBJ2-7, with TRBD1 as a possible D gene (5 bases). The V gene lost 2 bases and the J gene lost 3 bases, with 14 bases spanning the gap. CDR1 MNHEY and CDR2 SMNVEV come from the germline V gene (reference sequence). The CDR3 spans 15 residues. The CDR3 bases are TGTGCCAGCAGTTTACAGGGCCCACCAAACTACGAGCAGTACTTC. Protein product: CASSLQGPPNYEQYF.

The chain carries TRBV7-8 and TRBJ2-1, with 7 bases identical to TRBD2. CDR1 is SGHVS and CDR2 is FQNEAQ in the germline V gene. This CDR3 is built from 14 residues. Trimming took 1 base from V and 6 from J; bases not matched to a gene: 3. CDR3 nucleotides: TGTGCCAGCAGCTTAGTGCCTAGCGGCAATGAGCAGTTCTTC. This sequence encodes CASSLVPSGNEQFF. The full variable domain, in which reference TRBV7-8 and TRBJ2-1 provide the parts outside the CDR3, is GAGVSQSPRYKVAKRGQDVALRCDPISGHVSLFWYQQALGQGPEFLTYFQNEAQLDKSGLPSDRFFAERPEGSVSTLKIQRTQQEDSAVYLCASSLVPSGNEQFFGPGTRLTVL.

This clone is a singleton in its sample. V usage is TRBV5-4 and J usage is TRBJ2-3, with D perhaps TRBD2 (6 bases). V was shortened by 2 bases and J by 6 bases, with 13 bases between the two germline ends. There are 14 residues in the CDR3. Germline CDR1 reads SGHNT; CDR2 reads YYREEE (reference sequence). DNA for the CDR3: TGTGCCAGCAGCTTACTCGCTCTAGCGGATACGCAGTATTTT. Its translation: CASSLLALADTQYF.